What follows is one T cell receptor beta chain and its context. No antigen is known for it. The entry originates in a study of cytomegalovirus exposure and HLA in healthy donors. The study ran its PCR with 60 Vbeta and 13 Jbeta primers. TCRdb keeps only in-frame clones here, not all; method: immunoSEQ multiplex PCR. The sample yields roughly 110,000 clones, over 65% seen once. V shed 0 bases and J shed 6 bases, with 11 bases lying between them. CDR1 and CDR2 (germline): SGHNT, YYREEE (reference sequence). CDR3 length equals 14 residues. Study conclusions and caveats: Using a false discovery rate of 0.05, a later analysis showed that fewer than 20,000 TCR beta sequences were associated with HLA alleles.

This clonotype was sampled from a woman in her twenties or thirties in good health and CMV-seropositive. The V and J genes are TRBV5-4 and TRBJ2-3, with D possibly TRBD1 on 5 matching bases. Sequencing was performed on PBMCs. The CDR3 coding sequence is TGTGCCAGCAGCTTGGTCCCAGGGCGGGATACGCAGTATTTT. Translation: CASSLVPGRDTQYF. Full variable domain (remainder filled in from reference TRBV5-4 and TRBJ2-3): ETGVTQSPTHLIKTRGQQVTLRCSSQSGHNTVSWYQQALGQGPQFIFQYYREEENGRGNFPPRFSGLQFPNYSSELNVNALELDDSALYLCASSLVPGRDTQYFGPGTRLTVL.